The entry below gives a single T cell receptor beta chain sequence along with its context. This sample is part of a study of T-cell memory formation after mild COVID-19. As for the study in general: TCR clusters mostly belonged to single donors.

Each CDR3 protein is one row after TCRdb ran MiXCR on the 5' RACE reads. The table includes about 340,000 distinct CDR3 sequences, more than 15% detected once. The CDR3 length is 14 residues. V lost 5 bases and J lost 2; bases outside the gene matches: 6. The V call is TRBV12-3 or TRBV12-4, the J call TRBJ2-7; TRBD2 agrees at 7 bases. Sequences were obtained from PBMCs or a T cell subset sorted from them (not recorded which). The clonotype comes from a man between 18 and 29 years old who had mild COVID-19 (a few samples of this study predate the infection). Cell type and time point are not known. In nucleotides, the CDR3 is TGTGCCAGCAGTGGGGGGGACGGAGCCTACGAGCAGTACGTC. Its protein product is CASSGGDGAYEQYV.